A single T cell receptor beta chain is shown here with its context. Repertoires were generated with immunoSEQ multiplex PCR, while TCRdb's copy carries only in-frame clones and drops some. This sample has approximately 75,000 clones, with around 80% found just once. This record comes from a study of blood T cell repertoires in COVID-19. The CDR3 has 14 amino acids. Germline lookup yields CDR1 SGHNT and CDR2 YYREEE (reference sequence). Deletions cut 0 bases from V and 2 bases from J, with 6 bases between. The chain couples TRBV5-4 to TRBJ1-5; TRBD1 is a possible D gene (5 bases). This TCR was recovered from a woman older than 75 with active or convalescent COVID-19. The sequenced sample consisted of peripheral blood. The CDR3 DNA reads TGTGCCAGCAGCTTGGGGGGGGGCAATCAGCCCCAGCATTTT. The encoded protein is CASSLGGGNQPQHF.